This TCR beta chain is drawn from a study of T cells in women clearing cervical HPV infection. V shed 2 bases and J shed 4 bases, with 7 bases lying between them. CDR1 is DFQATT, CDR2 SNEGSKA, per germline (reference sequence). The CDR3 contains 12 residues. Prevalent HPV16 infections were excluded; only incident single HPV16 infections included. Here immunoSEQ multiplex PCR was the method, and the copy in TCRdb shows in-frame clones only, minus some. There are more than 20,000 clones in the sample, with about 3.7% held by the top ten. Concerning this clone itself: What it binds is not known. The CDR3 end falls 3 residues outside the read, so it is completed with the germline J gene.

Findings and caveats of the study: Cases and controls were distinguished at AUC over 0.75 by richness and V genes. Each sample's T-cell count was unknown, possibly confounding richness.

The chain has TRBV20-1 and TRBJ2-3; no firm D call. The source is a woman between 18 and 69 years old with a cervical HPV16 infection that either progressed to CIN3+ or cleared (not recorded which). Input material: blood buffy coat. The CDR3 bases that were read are TGCAGTGCTAGACAATACTCAGATACG. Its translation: CSARQYSDT. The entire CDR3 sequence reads CSARQYSDTQYF.